These T cell receptor beta chains were read from a single sample in a study of regulatory T cells in long-lasting Graves disease. Each CDR3 protein gets one entry after TCRdb re-called the multiplex PCR reads with MiXCR. The top ten clones hold roughly 7.1% of a sample with approximately 500,000 distinct CDR3 sequences, under 25% of them seen once. The material sequenced was peripheral blood mononuclear cells (PBMCs), taken when the disease was refractory, from a patient treated with antithyroid drugs. The receptors shown here come from a female donor with Graves disease. CDR3s include the opening cysteine and the closing phenylalanine or tryptophan. A D gene is named only where the DNA matches it firmly. The listing skips clone size in some rows; elsewhere it reads once, few, many or a size class.

D: TRBD2
J: TRBJ2-7
V: TRBV7-8
size: NA
CDR3: CASSLAGTSGYEQYF
DNA: TGTGCCAGCAGCTTAGCGGGGACTAGCGGCTACGAGCAGTACTTC

D: NA
J: TRBJ1-2
V: TRBV3-1
size: NA
CDR3: CASSQDRRRIGYTF
DNA: TGTGCTAGCAGCCAAGATAGGCGGAGGATTGGCTACACCTTC

D: NA
J: TRBJ1-5
V: TRBV19
size: few
CDR3: CASSIRQGSQPQHF
DNA: TGTGCCAGTAGTATTCGGCAGGGTTCTCAGCCCCAGCATTTT

D: TRBD1
J: TRBJ2-5
V: TRBV5-5
size: NA
CDR3: CASSLSQGATETQYF
DNA: TGTGCCAGCTCACTTTCTCAGGGGGCCACGGAGACCCAGTACTTC

D: TRBD1
J: TRBJ1-2
V: TRBV14
size: NA
CDR3: CASSQRGSGGYGYTF
DNA: TGTGCCAGCAGCCAAAGAGGTTCAGGGGGCTATGGCTACACCTTC

D: NA
J: TRBJ2-2
V: TRBV5-1
size: few
CDR3: CASSLVGTHTGELFF
DNA: TGCGCCAGCAGCTTGGTGGGCACCCATACCGGGGAGCTGTTTTTT

D: NA
J: TRBJ2-5
V: TRBV7-8
size: many
CDR3: CASSLGVSQETQYF
DNA: TGTGCCAGCAGCTTAGGGGTCAGCCAAGAGACCCAGTACTTC

D: NA
J: TRBJ2-2
V: TRBV6-1
size: NA
CDR3: CASGTHPRENTGELFF
DNA: TGTGCCAGCGGGACACACCCTCGGGAGAACACCGGGGAGCTGTTTTTT

D: TRBD2
J: TRBJ2-7
V: TRBV27
size: NA
CDR3: CASSLTANGRADEQYF
DNA: TGTGCCAGCAGTTTGACCGCAAACGGGAGGGCCGACGAGCAGTACTTC

D: NA
J: TRBJ1-1
V: TRBV3-1
size: many
CDR3: CASSLGEYTEAFF
DNA: TGTGCCAGCAGCCTAGGAGAGTACACTGAAGCTTTCTTT

D: TRBD1
J: TRBJ2-5
V: TRBV24-1
size: many
CDR3: CATSDGQGGETQYF
DNA: TGTGCCACCAGTGACGGACAGGGCGGCGAGACCCAGTACTTC

D: TRBD2
J: TRBJ2-7
V: TRBV19
size: NA
CDR3: CAGSILAGKVYEQYF
DNA: TGTGCCGGTAGTATCTTAGCGGGAAAAGTCTACGAGCAGTACTTC

D: NA
J: TRBJ1-1
V: TRBV27
size: few
CDR3: CASSLEESLMNTEAFF
DNA: TGTGCCAGCAGTTTGGAGGAAAGCCTTATGAACACTGAAGCTTTCTTT